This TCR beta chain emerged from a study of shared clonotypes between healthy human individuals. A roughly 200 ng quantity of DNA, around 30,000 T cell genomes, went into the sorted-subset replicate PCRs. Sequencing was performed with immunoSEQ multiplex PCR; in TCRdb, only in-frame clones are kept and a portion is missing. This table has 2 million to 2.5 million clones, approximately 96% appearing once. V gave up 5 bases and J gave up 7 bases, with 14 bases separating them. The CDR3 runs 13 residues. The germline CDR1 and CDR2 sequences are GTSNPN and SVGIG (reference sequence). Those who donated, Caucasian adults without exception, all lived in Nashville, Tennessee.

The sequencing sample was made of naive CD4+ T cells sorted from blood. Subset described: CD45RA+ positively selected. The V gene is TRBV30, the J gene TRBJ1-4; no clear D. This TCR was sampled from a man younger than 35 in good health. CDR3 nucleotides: TGTGCCTGGGGCGAGAACCCGGGTGAAAAACTGTTTTTT. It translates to CAWGENPGEKLFF.